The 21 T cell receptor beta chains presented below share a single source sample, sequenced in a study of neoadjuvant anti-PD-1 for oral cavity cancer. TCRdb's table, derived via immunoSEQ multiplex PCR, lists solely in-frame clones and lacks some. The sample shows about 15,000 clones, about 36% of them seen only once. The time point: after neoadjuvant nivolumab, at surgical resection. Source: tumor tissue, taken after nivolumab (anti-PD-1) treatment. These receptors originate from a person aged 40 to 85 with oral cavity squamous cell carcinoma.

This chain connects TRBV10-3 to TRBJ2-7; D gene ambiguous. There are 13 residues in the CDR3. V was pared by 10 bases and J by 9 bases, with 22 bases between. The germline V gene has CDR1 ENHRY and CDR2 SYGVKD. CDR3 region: CATRPETYRGQYF. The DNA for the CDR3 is TGTGCCACCAGGCCGGAGACATATAGAGGGCAGTACTTC.

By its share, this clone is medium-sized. CDR3 region: CARQISGDPKGYTF. In nucleotides, the CDR3 is TGTGCCCGCCAAATTTCCGGGGACCCGAAGGGCTACACCTTC. This chain uses TRBV30 with TRBJ1-2, with TRBD1 as a possible D gene (5 bases). CDR1 is GTSNPN, CDR2 SVGIG, per germline (reference sequence). The V gene lost 8 bases and the J gene lost 8 bases, with 24 bases spanning the gap. CDR3 length: 14 residues.

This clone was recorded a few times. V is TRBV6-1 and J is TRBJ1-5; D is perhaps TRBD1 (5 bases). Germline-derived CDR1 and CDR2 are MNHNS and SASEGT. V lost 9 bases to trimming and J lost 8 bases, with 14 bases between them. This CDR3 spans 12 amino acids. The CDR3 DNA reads TGTGCCAGTTGCAGGCCACAGGAGCCCCAGCATTTT. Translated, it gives CASCRPQEPQHF.

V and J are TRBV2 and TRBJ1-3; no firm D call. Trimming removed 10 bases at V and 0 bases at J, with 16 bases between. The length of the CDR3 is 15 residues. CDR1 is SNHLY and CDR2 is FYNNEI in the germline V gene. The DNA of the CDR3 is TGTGCCACGGCAAGCACTTCTGGCTCTGGAAACACCATATATTTT. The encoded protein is CATASTSGSGNTIYF.

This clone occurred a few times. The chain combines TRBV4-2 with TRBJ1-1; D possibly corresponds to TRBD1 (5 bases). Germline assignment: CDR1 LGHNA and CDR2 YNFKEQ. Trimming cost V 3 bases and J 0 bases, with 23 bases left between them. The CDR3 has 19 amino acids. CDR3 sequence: CASSQVTVNFISMNTEAFF. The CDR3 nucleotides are TGTGCCAGCAGCCAGGTGACAGTGAACTTTATAAGCATGAACACTGAAGCTTTCTTT.

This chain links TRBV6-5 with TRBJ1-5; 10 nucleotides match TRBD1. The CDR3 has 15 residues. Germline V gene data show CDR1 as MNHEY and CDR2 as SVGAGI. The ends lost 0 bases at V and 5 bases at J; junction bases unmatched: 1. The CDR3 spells CASSYSGTGDQPQHF. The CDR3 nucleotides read TGTGCCAGCAGTTACTCAGGGACAGGGGATCAGCCCCAGCATTTT.

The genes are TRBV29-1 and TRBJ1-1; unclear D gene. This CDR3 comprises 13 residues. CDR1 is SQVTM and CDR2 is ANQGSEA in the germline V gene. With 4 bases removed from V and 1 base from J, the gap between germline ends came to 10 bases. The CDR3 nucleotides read TGCAGCGTTGTAAGGTCCACGAACACTGAAGCTTTCTTT. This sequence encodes CSVVRSTNTEAFF.

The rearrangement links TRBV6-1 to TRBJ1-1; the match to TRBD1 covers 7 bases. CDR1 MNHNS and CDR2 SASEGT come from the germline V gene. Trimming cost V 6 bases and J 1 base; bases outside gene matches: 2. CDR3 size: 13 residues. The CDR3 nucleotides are TGTGCCAGCAGGTGGGACAGGAACACTGAAGCTTTCTTT. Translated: CASRWDRNTEAFF.

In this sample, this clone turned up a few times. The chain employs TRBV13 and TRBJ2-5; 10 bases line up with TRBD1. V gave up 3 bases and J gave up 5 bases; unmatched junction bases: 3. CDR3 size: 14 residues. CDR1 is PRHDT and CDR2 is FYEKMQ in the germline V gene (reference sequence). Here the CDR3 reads CASSLTGGLETQYF. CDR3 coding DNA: TGTGCCAGCAGCTTGACAGGGGGCCTGGAGACCCAGTACTTC.

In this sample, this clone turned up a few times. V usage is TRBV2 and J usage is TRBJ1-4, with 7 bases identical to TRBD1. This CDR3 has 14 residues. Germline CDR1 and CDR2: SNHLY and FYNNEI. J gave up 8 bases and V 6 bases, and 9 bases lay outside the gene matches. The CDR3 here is CASREQGRGEKLFF. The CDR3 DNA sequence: TGTGCCAGCAGGGAACAGGGGAGAGGGGAAAAACTGTTTTTT.

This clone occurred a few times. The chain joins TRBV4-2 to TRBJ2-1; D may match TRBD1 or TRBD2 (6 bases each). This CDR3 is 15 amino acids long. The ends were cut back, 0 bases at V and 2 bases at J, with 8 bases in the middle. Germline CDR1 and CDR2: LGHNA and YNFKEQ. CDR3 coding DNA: TGTGCCAGCAGCCAAGAGGGGGGCGCCTACAATGAGCAGTTCTTC. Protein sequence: CASSQEGGAYNEQFF.

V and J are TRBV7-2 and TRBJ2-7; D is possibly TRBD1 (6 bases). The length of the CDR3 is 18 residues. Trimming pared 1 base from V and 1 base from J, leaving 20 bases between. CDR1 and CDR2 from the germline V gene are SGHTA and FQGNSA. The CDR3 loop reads CASSLGVSGPGVSYEQYF. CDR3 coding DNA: TGTGCCAGCAGCTTAGGGGTCTCTGGACCAGGGGTTTCCTACGAGCAGTACTTC.

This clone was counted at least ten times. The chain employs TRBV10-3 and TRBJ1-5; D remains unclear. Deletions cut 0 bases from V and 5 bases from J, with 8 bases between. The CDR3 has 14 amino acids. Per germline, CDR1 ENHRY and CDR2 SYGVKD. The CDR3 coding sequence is TGTGCCATCAGTGAGTCCCCTGACTATCAGCCCCAGCATTTT. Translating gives CAISESPDYQPQHF.

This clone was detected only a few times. The CDR3 DNA reads as TGTGCCAGCAGCTCGCGGGGGGGCCTTGGAGATACGCAGTATTTT. It encodes CASSSRGGLGDTQYF. The chain carries TRBV7-2 and TRBJ2-3; 9 positions match TRBD2. There are 15 residues in the CDR3. V trimming: 4 bases; J trimming: 5 bases; junction bases outside the gene matches: 7. The germline CDR1 and CDR2 sequences are SGHTA and FQGNSA.

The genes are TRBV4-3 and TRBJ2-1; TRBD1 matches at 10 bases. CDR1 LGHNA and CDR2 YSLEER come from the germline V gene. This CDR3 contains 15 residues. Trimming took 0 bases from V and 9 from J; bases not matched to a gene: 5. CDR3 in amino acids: CASSQDGQGEIEQFF. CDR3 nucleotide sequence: TGCGCCAGCAGCCAAGACGGACAGGGGGAGATTGAGCAGTTCTTC.

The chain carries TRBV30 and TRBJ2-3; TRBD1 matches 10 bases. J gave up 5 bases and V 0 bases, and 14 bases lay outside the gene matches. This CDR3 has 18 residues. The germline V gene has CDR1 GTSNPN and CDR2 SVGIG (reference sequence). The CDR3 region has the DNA TGTGCCTGGAGTGTGTTTCTCCGAGACAGGGGGCATGGAGATACGCAGTATTTT. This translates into CAWSVFLRDRGHGDTQYF. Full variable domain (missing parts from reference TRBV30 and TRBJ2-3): SQTIHQWPATLVQPVGSPLSLECTVEGTSNPNLYWYRQAAGRGLQLLFYSVGIGQISSEVPQNLSASRPQDRQFILSSKKLLLSDSGFYLCAWSVFLRDRGHGDTQYFGPGTRLTVL.

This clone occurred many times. CDR3 in DNA: TGTGCCAGCAACGTCGACAGGGGCACTGAAGCTTTCTTT. It yields the protein CASNVDRGTEAFF. The chain uses TRBV2 and TRBJ1-1, with 8 bases aligning to TRBD1. The CDR3 contains 13 residues. Germline values: CDR1 SNHLY, CDR2 FYNNEI. V gave up 7 bases and J gave up 4 bases; unmatched junction bases: 5.

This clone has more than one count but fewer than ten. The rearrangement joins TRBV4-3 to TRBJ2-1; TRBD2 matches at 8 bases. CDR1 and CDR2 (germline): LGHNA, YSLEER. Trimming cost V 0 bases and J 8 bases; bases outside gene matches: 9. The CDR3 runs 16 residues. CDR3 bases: TGCGCCAGCAGCCAAGAGTCGGGGGACGGGAGGGATGAGCAGTTCTTC. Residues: CASSQESGDGRDEQFF.

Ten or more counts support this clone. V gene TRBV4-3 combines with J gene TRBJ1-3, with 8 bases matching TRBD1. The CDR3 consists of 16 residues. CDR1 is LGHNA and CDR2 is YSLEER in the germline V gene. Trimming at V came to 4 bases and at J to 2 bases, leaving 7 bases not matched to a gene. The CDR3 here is CASSPGQGRPGNTIYF. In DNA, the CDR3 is TGCGCCAGCAGCCCCGGACAGGGAAGGCCTGGAAACACCATATATTTT.

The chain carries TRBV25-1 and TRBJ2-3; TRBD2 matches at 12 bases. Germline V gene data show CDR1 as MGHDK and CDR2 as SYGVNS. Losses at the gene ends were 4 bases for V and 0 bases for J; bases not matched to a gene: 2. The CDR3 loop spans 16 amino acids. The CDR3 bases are TGTGCCAGCAGTGCTACTAGCGGGGGGAGCACAGATACGCAGTATTTT. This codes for CASSATSGGSTDTQYF.

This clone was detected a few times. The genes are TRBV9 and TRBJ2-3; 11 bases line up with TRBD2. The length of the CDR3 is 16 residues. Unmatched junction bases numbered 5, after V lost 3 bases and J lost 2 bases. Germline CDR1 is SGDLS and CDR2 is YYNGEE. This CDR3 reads CASSALLAGDTDTQYF. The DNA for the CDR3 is TGTGCCAGCAGCGCACTACTAGCGGGGGACACAGATACGCAGTATTTT.